This T cell receptor beta chain was sequenced in a study of blood T cell repertoires in COVID-19. In the study overall: T cells, B-cell-depleted T cells, or PBMCs supplied cDNA or gDNA.

Germline lookup yields CDR1 LNHDA and CDR2 SQIVND (reference sequence). This CDR3 has 15 residues. The V segment lost 5 bases and the J segment 4 bases; nucleotides outside the gene matches: 10. Original data processing: Counts of nucleated cells, estimated from reference gene primer amplification, were obtained. Produced via immunoSEQ multiplex PCR; TCRdb's table is partial and in-frame only. V, J and clone size were drawn from that table, and D and trimming were deduced from the DNA. The table includes 130,000 to 150,000 clones, roughly 79% detected once. The specimen was peripheral blood. This sequence joins TRBV19 and TRBJ2-7; 8 bases align to TRBD1. This clonotype was sampled from a middle-aged man with active or convalescent COVID-19. The CDR3 DNA sequence: TGTGCCAGTAGTTTACCCGGACAGGGAAGGTACGAGCAGTACTTC. Its protein is CASSLPGQGRYEQYF.